Listed below are T cell receptor beta chains from one sample, sequenced in a study of T cell changes during pregnancy in multiple sclerosis. Sequencing was performed with immunoSEQ multiplex PCR; in TCRdb, only in-frame clones are kept and a portion is missing. The sample records 90,000 to 95,000 clones, roughly 93% being singletons. The specimen comprised peripheral blood, sampled in the third trimester of pregnancy. Every receptor here comes from a female donor with multiple sclerosis, enrolled in a pregnancy study. The CDR3 runs from the conserved cysteine through the conserved F or W. Fields, in order: clone size, D gene, J gene, V gene, CDR3 DNA, CDR3 protein. A D gene is named only where the DNA matches it firmly. Not every row has a clone size; where given, it reads once, few, many or a size class.

>NA|TRBD1|TRBJ1-1|TRBV10-3
TGTGCCATCAGTGGTTACCGGGACAGGGTCGCTGAAGCTTTCTTT
CAISGYRDRVAEAFF
>once|NA|TRBJ1-1|TRBV18
TGTGCCAGCTCACCCCCCGCCGACAGCTCAGCTTTCTTT
CASSPPADSSAFF
>NA|NA|TRBJ2-2|TRBV2
TGTGCCAGCAGAGGACTTAAGAACACCGGGGAGCTGTTTTTT
CASRGLKNTGELFF
>NA|TRBD2|TRBJ2-3|TRBV7-9
TGTGCCAGCAGCATCCCGGGGGGGGCGCAGTATTTT
CASSIPGGAQYF
>NA|NA|TRBJ2-7|TRBV7-2
TGTGCCAGCAGCCCCCGACAAACCTCCTACGAGCAGTACTTC
CASSPRQTSYEQYF
>many|NA|TRBJ2-7|TRBV2
TGTGCCAGCAGGGAGGGTATGGGCGAGCAGTACTTC
CASREGMGEQYF
>NA|NA|TRBJ2-1|TRBV6-5
TGTGCCAGCAGTTCCGTTAACAGTGAGGAGCAGTTCTTC
CASSSVNSEEQFF
>NA|NA|TRBJ1-1|TRBV27
TGTGCCAGCAGTATGACAGGCAACACTGAAGCTTTCTTT
CASSMTGNTEAFF
>NA|TRBD2|TRBJ2-1|TRBV2
TGTGCCAGCAGCCCGACTAGCGGGAGCCACAATGAGCAGTTCTTC
CASSPTSGSHNEQFF
>NA|NA|TRBJ1-2|TRBV6-5
TGTGCCAGCAGAACAGGCCTAGAGGGCTACACCTTC
CASRTGLEGYTF
>NA|NA|TRBJ2-2|TRBV29-1
TGCAGCGTTGCCCCTAACCCAGGGTGGAGTTCTGAGCTGTTTTTT
CSVAPNPGWSSELFF
>NA|NA|TRBJ2-3|TRBV5-1
TGCGCCAGCAGCCGGGACACGACAGATACGCAGTATTTT
CASSRDTTDTQYF
>NA|NA|TRBJ1-2|TRBV4-1
TGCGCCAGCAGCCAATATCAAGCACAATCGGGCAGGGTGGGCTATGGCTACACCTTC
CASSQYQAQSGRVGYGYTF
>NA|NA|TRBJ2-7|TRBV28
TGTGCCAGCAGGGGTAGCGGCACCTACGAGCAGTACTTC
CASRGSGTYEQYF
>once|TRBD1|TRBJ2-2|TRBV29-1
TGCAGCGCCCTGACAGGGGGCCGTAACACCGGGGAGCTGTTTTTT
CSALTGGRNTGELFF
>NA|NA|TRBJ1-5|TRBV10-2
TGCGCCAGCAGCGAGAATCCAGGGGCGCCTCTGGGGCCCCAGCATTTT
CASSENPGAPLGPQHF
>NA|NA|TRBJ2-3|TRBV7-3
TGTGCCAGCAGCTTAATTGGAGGCACAGATACGCAGTATTTT
CASSLIGGTDTQYF
>NA|NA|TRBJ2-5|TRBV7-3
TGTGCCAGCAGCCTAGGCATTTCGGCGGGCCAAGAGACCCAGTACTTC
CASSLGISAGQETQYF
>NA|NA|TRBJ2-7|TRBV6-1
TGTGCCAGCAATCCCCTGATGGGAGGGGGCGAGCAGTACTTC
CASNPLMGGGEQYF
>NA|NA|TRBJ1-2|TRBV9
TGTGCCAGCAGCGTAGGTTCGGAGACTAACTATGGCTACACCTTC
CASSVGSETNYGYTF
>NA|NA|TRBJ1-2|TRBV29-1
TGCAGCGTTGGGACATCCGATAACTATGGCTACACCTTC
CSVGTSDNYGYTF
>NA|NA|TRBJ1-4|TRBV19
TGTGCCAGTAGTCGCACCACAGCAACTAATGAAAAACTGTTTTTT
CASSRTTATNEKLFF
>NA|TRBD1|TRBJ1-1|TRBV28
TGTGCCAGCAGTCCGTCAGGGGGAGGCGGCACTGAAGCTTTCTTT
CASSPSGGGGTEAFF
>NA|NA|TRBJ2-1|TRBV19
TGTGCCAGTAAGGCAGGGACTTCCTCCTACAATGAGCAGTTCTTC
CASKAGTSSYNEQFF
>once|TRBD2|TRBJ2-3|TRBV13
TGTGCCAGCAGCTTAGGAAGGCTAGCGGGAGTAGTACATACGCAGTATTTT
CASSLGRLAGVVHTQYF
>NA|NA|TRBJ1-1|TRBV28
TGTGCCAGCAGTTTGACGACAGCGAACACTGAAGCTTTCTTT
CASSLTTANTEAFF
>NA|TRBD1|TRBJ2-7|TRBV5-6
TGTGCCAGCAGCGCAACAGGGGGCCCCCCGGGGGAGCAGTACTTC
CASSATGGPPGEQYF
>NA|TRBD2|TRBJ2-5|TRBV19
TGTGCCAGTAGTTCCAGACTAGCGGGGCAGCAAGAGACCCAGTACTTC
CASSSRLAGQQETQYF
>NA|NA|TRBJ1-2|TRBV10-3
TGTGCCATCTCTCCGGGGAGGGATGGCTACACCTTC
CAISPGRDGYTF
>NA|TRBD1|TRBJ2-2|TRBV19
TGTGCCAGTAGTATCCCCAGGGGGCGCGGCACCGGGGAGCTGTTTTTT
CASSIPRGRGTGELFF
>NA|TRBD1|TRBJ2-1|TRBV27
TGTGCCAGCAGTCGAATACTTTCGGGACAGGGTTTCAATGAGCAGTTCTTC
CASSRILSGQGFNEQFF
>NA|NA|TRBJ1-5|TRBV6-1
TGTGCCAGCAGTGGAGGCGGGGGGAATCGGCAGCCCCAGCATTTT
CASSGGGGNRQPQHF
>NA|TRBD2|TRBJ2-1|TRBV5-6
TGTGCCAGCAGCTTGCTTACTAGCGGGTACAATGAGCAGTTCTTC
CASSLLTSGYNEQFF
>NA|TRBD2|TRBJ2-1|TRBV29-1
TGCAGCGTCCGGCTAGCGGGAGGTTACAATGAGCAGTTCTTC
CSVRLAGGYNEQFF
>NA|NA|TRBJ2-7|TRBV19
TGTGCCAGTAGTATACAAGCGGGTGCCTACGAGCAGTACTTC
CASSIQAGAYEQYF
>NA|TRBD2|TRBJ2-7|TRBV7-2
TGTGCCAGCAGCTACGGGACTAGCGGGAGGGCGCGCGAGCAGTACTTC
CASSYGTSGRAREQYF
>NA|TRBD2|TRBJ2-1|TRBV5-1
TGCGCAAGCGCAGGGGGTCGGACTAGCGGGAGTCCTTCGGCCTACAATGAGCAGTTCTTC
CASAGGRTSGSPSAYNEQFF
>NA|TRBD1|TRBJ2-7|TRBV2
TGTGCCAGCGGAAGGGACAGAGGAAACGAGCAGTACTTC
CASGRDRGNEQYF
>NA|NA|TRBJ2-7|TRBV19
TGTGCCAGTAGGGATGACAGGAGCACCTACGAGCAGTACTTC
CASRDDRSTYEQYF
>NA|TRBD2|TRBJ2-5|TRBV2
TGTGCCAGCACCGCTAGCGGGAGAAGGCAGACCCAGTACTTC
CASTASGRRQTQYF
>once|NA|TRBJ2-1|TRBV5-1
TGCGCCAGCAGCTTGGGGCAGGCCAGCTCCTACAATGAGCAGTTCTTC
CASSLGQASSYNEQFF